This entry is about one T cell receptor beta chain. The sample comes from a study of blood T cell repertoires in COVID-19. Study-level background: From the United States, Italy and Spain came samples of acute and convalescent COVID-19. Sources were T cells, B-cell-depleted T cells, or PBMCs; the material itself was cDNA or gDNA.

After removal of 0 bases from V and 5 bases from J, the junction contained 4 bases not matched to a gene. The germline gives CDR1 SGHRS, CDR2 YFSETQ. This CDR3 region has 14 residues. Produced via immunoSEQ multiplex PCR; TCRdb's table is partial and in-frame only. The data contain approximately 250,000 clones, 70% to 90% of them seen just once; the ten biggest clones take up less than 4.5%. The chain recombines TRBV5-1 with TRBJ2-7; 8 nucleotides agree with TRBD1. Input material: peripheral blood. This clonotype originated in a man aged 18 to 30 with active or convalescent COVID-19. DNA of the CDR3: TGCGCCAGCAGCTTGGCCACAGGGGGAGACGAGCAGTACTTC. Amino acids: CASSLATGGDEQYF. The complete variable domain, with remaining parts taken from reference TRBV5-1 and TRBJ2-7, reads KAGVTQTPRYLIKTRGQQVTLSCSPISGHRSVSWYQQTPGQGLQFLFEYFSETQRNKGNFPGRFSGRQFSNSRSEMNVSTLELGDSALYLCASSLATGGDEQYFGPGTRLTVT.